The 27 T cell receptor beta chains presented below share a single source sample, sequenced in a study of blood T cell repertoires in COVID-19 (dated by TCRdb to 2019 to 2021). Library preparation used the immunoSEQ multiplex PCR assay. What TCRdb holds here is the immuneACCESS table cut down to in-frame rearrangements. Part of the clones is not present; checked against another copy, under half of the missing clones reflect an unresolved V gene, and the others are unexplained. Across this sample there are approximately 500,000 clones, with roughly 89% seen only once. Of the sample, about 8% is held by the ten largest clones. The sample was peripheral blood. These receptors originate from a woman between 50 and 59 years old with COVID-19, enrolled during active disease.

The V call is TRBV7-8, the J call TRBJ2-3, with D perhaps TRBD2 (6 bases). Germline V gene data show CDR1 as SGHVS and CDR2 as FQNEAQ. V was clipped by 1 base and J by 6 bases, with 14 bases between them. The CDR3 extends over 15 amino acids. In DNA form, the CDR3 reads TGTGCCAGCAGCTTAGTGTCCGGGGGTGGGGATACGCAGTATTTT. It yields the protein CASSLVSGGGDTQYF. Using reference TRBV7-8 and TRBJ2-3 for the parts outside the CDR3, the full variable domain is GAGVSQSPRYKVAKRGQDVALRCDPISGHVSLFWYQQALGQGPEFLTYFQNEAQLDKSGLPSDRFFAERPEGSVSTLKIQRTQQEDSAVYLCASSLVSGGGDTQYFGPGTRLTVL.

The chain uses TRBV3-1 (or the pseudogene TRBV3-2) and TRBJ2-7; 10 nucleotides match TRBD1. This CDR3 has 14 residues. Trimming at V came to 1 base and at J to 5 bases, leaving 2 bases not matched to a gene. CDR1 LGHDT and CDR2 YNNKEL come from the germline V gene (reference sequence). This CDR3 reads CASSQVGTGDEQYF. The CDR3 DNA reads as TGTGCCAGCAGCCAAGTGGGGACAGGGGACGAGCAGTACTTC.

V usage is TRBV5-1 and J usage is TRBJ1-2; a weak D match, TRBD1 (5 bases). Germline CDR1 and CDR2: SGHRS and YFSETQ. The CDR3 length is 13 residues. With 4 bases removed from V and 2 bases from J, the gap between germline ends came to 9 bases. The CDR3 here is CASSVTANYGYTF. The CDR3 DNA reads TGCGCCAGCAGCGTGACAGCAAACTATGGCTACACCTTC.

This chain uses TRBV27 with TRBJ2-3, with TRBD1 matching over 7 bases. The germline V gene has CDR1 MNHEY and CDR2 SMNVEV (reference sequence). With V trimmed by 6 bases and J by 6 bases, 12 bases remained unmatched. The CDR3 sequence is 15 residues long. CDR3 coding DNA: TGTGCCAGCAGCAACAACAGGGGCTGGGGGGATACGCAGTATTTT. Protein sequence: CASSNNRGWGDTQYF.

V gene TRBV5-1 combines with J gene TRBJ1-3; D gene uncertain. The CDR3 is 15 amino acids. Germline values: CDR1 SGHRS, CDR2 YFSETQ. V lost 2 bases to trimming and J lost 0 bases, with 9 bases between them. CDR3 bases: TGCGCCAGCAGCTTTCAAGAGAACTCTGGAAACACCATATATTTT. Translating it yields CASSFQENSGNTIYF. The full variable domain, with the rest looked up from reference TRBV5-1 and TRBJ1-3, is KAGVTQTPRYLIKTRGQQVTLSCSPISGHRSVSWYQQTPGQGLQFLFEYFSETQRNKGNFPGRFSGRQFSNSRSEMNVSTLELGDSALYLCASSFQENSGNTIYFGEGSWLTVV.

V is TRBV5-1 and J is TRBJ2-7, with 12 bases identical to TRBD1. Germline CDR1 SGHRS, CDR2 YFSETQ. The length of the CDR3 is 14 residues. Trimming at V came to 6 bases and at J to 5 bases, leaving 6 bases not matched to a gene. In nucleotides, the CDR3 is TGCGCCAGCAACCCCGGGACAGGGGGCAACGAGCAGTACTTC. This encodes CASNPGTGGNEQYF.

J is TRBJ1-1 and V is TRBV6-6; 7 bases agree with TRBD1. This CDR3 has 16 residues. The V gene's germline CDR1 is MNHNY and CDR2 SVGAGI (reference sequence). Unmatched junction bases numbered 6, after V lost 2 bases and J lost 0 bases. CDR3 amino acids: CASSYEGASMNTEAFF. Written as DNA, the CDR3 is TGTGCCAGCAGTTACGAGGGGGCATCTATGAACACTGAAGCTTTCTTT.

Only a few counts were recorded for this clone. The chain joins TRBV19 to TRBJ2-4; maybe TRBD1 (5 bases). Germline CDR1 is LNHDA and CDR2 is SQIVND (reference sequence). The CDR3 length is 13 residues. Trimming removed 5 bases from V and 3 bases from J, with 8 bases in between. CDR3 sequence: CASSPDSKNIQYF. CDR3 in DNA: TGTGCCAGTAGTCCCGACAGCAAAAACATTCAGTACTTC. The full variable domain, its missing parts supplied by reference TRBV19 and TRBJ2-4, is DGGITQSPKYLFRKEGQNVTLSCEQNLNHDAMYWYRQDPGQGLRLIYYSQIVNDFQKGDIAEGYSVSREKKESFPLTVTSAQKNPTAFYLCASSPDSKNIQYFGAGTRLSVL.

The chain has TRBV18 and TRBJ2-7; TRBD1 aligns across 7 bases. The CDR3 is 14 amino acids. The J segment lost 2 bases and the V segment lost 1 base, leaving 2 bases of the junction unmatched. Germline loops: CDR1 KGHSH, CDR2 LQKENI. The CDR3 DNA follows: TGTGCCAGCTCACCACGGACAGGTACCTACGAGCAGTACTTC. Translation: CASSPRTGTYEQYF.

The chain links TRBV5-6 to TRBJ2-1; 8 bases are shared with TRBD2. Unmatched junction bases numbered 7, after V lost 2 bases and J lost 0 bases. CDR3 size: 17 residues. Germline V gene sequence: CDR1 SGHDT, CDR2 YYEEEE. CDR3 DNA sequence: TGTGCCAGCAGCTTCGGTCTTAGCGGGGACTCCTACAATGAGCAGTTCTTC. As protein: CASSFGLSGDSYNEQFF.

The chain couples TRBV5-6 to TRBJ2-3; 12 bases are a match to TRBD2. The trim removed 4 bases at V and 9 bases at J, leaving 12 bases unmatched. The CDR3 length is 16 residues. Germline values: CDR1 SGHDT, CDR2 YYEEEE. The CDR3 DNA sequence: TGTGCCAGCAGCGGGGGGACTAGCGGGCGCGGGAGGACGCAGTATTTT. It specifies CASSGGTSGRGRTQYF.

This clone was seen once. This chain links TRBV6-5 with TRBJ2-7; the D is unclear. The germline CDR1 and CDR2 sequences are MNHEY and SVGAGI. This CDR3 spans 13 amino acids. V lost 8 bases to trimming and J lost 4 bases, with 15 bases between them. Here the CDR3 DNA reads TGTGCCAGCGTCCTAGGCGCCCTGTACGAGCAGTACTTC. The encoded protein is CASVLGALYEQYF.

This sequence joins TRBV29-1 and TRBJ2-7; 7 bases fit TRBD2. The CDR3 is 13 residues long. Germline V gives CDR1 SQVTM, CDR2 ANQGSEA. With V trimmed by 5 bases and J by 2 bases, 6 bases remained unmatched. The CDR3 spells CSVRREVTYEQYF. DNA for the CDR3: TGCAGCGTTCGCCGGGAGGTGACCTACGAGCAGTACTTC.

This chain uses TRBV6-5 with TRBJ1-5; tentatively, D is TRBD1 (6 bases). The germline V and J ends were trimmed by 4 bases and 9 bases, with 13 bases remaining between them. Germline V gives CDR1 MNHEY, CDR2 SVGAGI. The CDR3 runs 13 residues. CDR3 region: CASSSYRDRPQHF. The DNA of the CDR3 is TGTGCCAGCAGTTCATACAGGGATCGGCCCCAGCATTTT.

The rearrangement links TRBV15 to TRBJ1-2; 7 bases fit TRBD1. The trim removed 3 bases at V and 4 bases at J, leaving 11 bases unmatched. Germline values: CDR1 LNHNV, CDR2 YYDKDF (reference sequence). The CDR3 loop spans 16 amino acids. The CDR3 reads CATSSLARGQLYGYTF. For the CDR3, the DNA is TGTGCCACCAGCAGCTTGGCTCGGGGACAGCTCTATGGCTACACCTTC.

In this sample, this clone turned up a few times. This sequence joins TRBV7-9 and TRBJ2-1; TRBD1 matches 10 bases. CDR3 length equals 15 residues. Germline assignment: CDR1 SEHNR and CDR2 FQNEAQ (reference sequence). With V trimmed by 5 bases and J by 2 bases, 3 bases remained unmatched. The CDR3 DNA follows: TGTGCCAGCAGCCCCGGGACAGGGGCCTACAATGAGCAGTTCTTC. Translated, it gives CASSPGTGAYNEQFF. The full variable domain, completed using reference TRBV7-9 and TRBJ2-1, is DTGVSQNPRHKITKRGQNVTFRCDPISEHNRLYWYRQTLGQGPEFLTYFQNEAQLEKSRLLSDRFSAERPKGSFSTLEIQRTEQGDSAMYLCASSPGTGAYNEQFFGPGTRLTVL.

This rearrangement joins TRBV5-5 to TRBJ2-5; 8 positions match TRBD2. J was trimmed by 0 bases and V by 0 bases; bases with no gene match: 4. The V gene's germline CDR1 is SGHKS and CDR2 YYEKEE (reference sequence). The CDR3 consists of 16 residues. DNA of the CDR3: TGTGCCAGCAGCTTGGAGTCTAGCGGGTACCAAGAGACCCAGTACTTC. Its protein product is CASSLESSGYQETQYF.

The chain combines TRBV30 with TRBJ2-1; D unresolved. The V gene lost 2 bases and the J gene lost 8 bases, with 10 bases spanning the gap. CDR1 GTSNPN and CDR2 SVGIG come from the germline V gene (reference sequence). The CDR3 runs to 12 residues. This chain's CDR3 is CAWSLLADEQFF. The CDR3 DNA is TGTGCCTGGAGTCTCTTGGCGGATGAGCAGTTCTTC.

The chain employs TRBV5-4 and TRBJ2-3, with 11 bases fitting TRBD2. The trim removed 4 bases at V and 3 bases at J, leaving 7 bases unmatched. CDR3 size: 16 residues. Germline V gene sequence: CDR1 SGHNT, CDR2 YYREEE (reference sequence). CDR3 sequence (DNA): TGTGCCAGCAGCAATAGCGGGGGGGGCCTTACAGATACGCAGTATTTT. This sequence encodes CASSNSGGGLTDTQYF.

The genes are TRBV18 and TRBJ1-1, with a weak D call TRBD1 (6 bases). Germline V CDR1 and CDR2: KGHSH, LQKENI. With 7 bases removed from V and 2 bases from J, the gap between germline ends came to 11 bases. This CDR3 is built from 13 residues. The CDR3 protein is CASFWTANTEAFF. The CDR3, as DNA: TGTGCCAGCTTTTGGACAGCCAACACTGAAGCTTTCTTT.

J is TRBJ1-1 and V is TRBV3-1 (or the pseudogene TRBV3-2); D not resolved. Deletions cut 1 base from V and 7 bases from J, with 7 bases between. This CDR3 spans 12 amino acids. Germline V gene data show CDR1 as LGHDT and CDR2 as YNNKEL (reference sequence). The CDR3 DNA sequence: TGTGCCAGCAGCCAAGTGGCGGGTGAAGCTTTCTTT. Its translation: CASSQVAGEAFF.

This CDR3 reads CASSSLGTGMGYTF. As DNA, the CDR3 is TGTGCCAGCAGCTCCCTCGGGACAGGGATGGGCTACACCTTC. The chain combines TRBV11-2 with TRBJ1-2, with 9 bases matching TRBD1. After removal of 4 bases from V and 8 bases from J, the junction contained 8 bases not matched to a gene. This CDR3 spans 14 amino acids. From germline, CDR1 is SGHAT and CDR2 FQNNGV. The full variable domain, completed using reference TRBV11-2 and TRBJ1-2, is EAGVAQSPRYKIIEKRQSVAFWCNPISGHATLYWYQQILGQGPKLLIQFQNNGVVDDSQLPKDRFSAERLKGVDSTLKIQPAKLEDSAVYLCASSSLGTGMGYTFGSGTRLTVV.

This clone was detected only once. V gene TRBV27 combines with J gene TRBJ1-4; a weak D match, TRBD1 (5 bases). Germline V CDR1 and CDR2: MNHEY, SMNVEV (reference sequence). The V end lost 7 bases, the J end lost 0 bases, and 12 bases lay between the germline ends. The CDR3 has 15 residues. The CDR3 loop reads CASTQGTATNEKLFF. The CDR3 DNA sequence: TGTGCCAGCACCCAGGGCACAGCAACTAATGAAAAACTGTTTTTT. The whole variable domain, filled in from reference TRBV27 and TRBJ1-4, reads EAQVTQNPRYLITVTGKKLTVTCSQNMNHEYMSWYRQDPGLGLRQIYYSMNVEVTDKGDVPEGYKVSRKEKRNFPLILESPSPNQTSLYFCASTQGTATNEKLFFGSGTQLSVL.

CDR3 in amino acids: CASSQDRGYYGYTF. CDR3 bases: TGTGCCAGCAGTCAGGACAGGGGGTATTATGGCTACACCTTC. The chain joins TRBV5-4 to TRBJ1-2, with 10 bases matching TRBD1. V lost 5 bases and J lost 5; bases outside the gene matches: 6. The germline V gene encodes CDR1 SGHNT and CDR2 YYREEE (reference sequence). CDR3 length equals 14 residues.

V gene TRBV29-1 combines with J gene TRBJ2-2; TRBD1 aligns across 9 bases. The CDR3 is 14 residues long. V was pared by 3 bases and J by 5 bases, with 4 bases of the junction left unmatched. Germline V CDR1 and CDR2: SQVTM, ANQGSEA. CDR3 sequence (DNA): TGCAGCGTTGACACAGGGGGCGCGACCGGGGAGCTGTTTTTT. This sequence encodes CSVDTGGATGELFF.

The chain employs TRBV5-1 and TRBJ2-7; a possible D gene is TRBD2 (5 bases). Per the germline V gene, CDR1 is SGHRS and CDR2 is YFSETQ. Trimming shortened V by 2 bases and J by 1 base, and 10 bases separated the two germline ends. The CDR3 spans 14 residues. CDR3 coding DNA: TGCGCCAGCAGCTTTACCCGGGATTCCTACGAGCAGTACTTC. Its translation: CASSFTRDSYEQYF. The full variable domain, rest sourced from reference TRBV5-1 and TRBJ2-7, is KAGVTQTPRYLIKTRGQQVTLSCSPISGHRSVSWYQQTPGQGLQFLFEYFSETQRNKGNFPGRFSGRQFSNSRSEMNVSTLELGDSALYLCASSFTRDSYEQYFGPGTRLTVT.

The chain has TRBV13 and TRBJ2-1; D is unresolved. The CDR3 spans 16 residues. The germline V gene encodes CDR1 PRHDT and CDR2 FYEKMQ (reference sequence). Trimming took off 0 bases at V and 4 bases at J, with 13 bases between the two ends. The CDR3, as DNA: TGTGCCAGCAGCTTAGGGGCCCTCAGCGAATACAATGAGCAGTTCTTC. Translation: CASSLGALSEYNEQFF.